This T cell receptor (beta chain) was obtained from a study of T-cell memory formation after mild COVID-19. Study results and caveats: Prior to infection, memory already included some responding clones, suggesting cross-reactive memory joined. The SARS-CoV-2 specificity of second-wave clones reaching peak at day 37 remained unverified.

Regarding this clonotype: The antigen is unknown.

TCRdb redid the calling of the 5' RACE reads with MiXCR, one entry per CDR3 protein. The sample carries about 410,000 distinct CDR3 sequences, 23% recorded once. Sequenced input: PBMCs or a T cell subset sorted from them (not recorded which). The source is an adult woman who had mild COVID-19 (a few samples of this study predate the infection). Cell type and time point are not known.

This chain's CDR3 is CATSPTSGREGNEQFF. Here the CDR3 DNA reads TGTGCCACCAGCCCGACTAGCGGGAGGGAGGGGAATGAGCAGTTCTTC. This chain links TRBV24-1 with TRBJ2-1; 14 nucleotides match TRBD2. The CDR3 runs to 16 residues. Germline CDR1 reads KGHDR; CDR2 reads SFDVKD. Germline trimming cut 7 bases from V and 7 bases from J; bases unmatched to any gene: 8.